This T cell receptor beta chain is drawn from a study of cytomegalovirus exposure and HLA in healthy donors. General observations from the study: In vitro checks showed that a few CMV-associated chains really do target CMV antigens. Reportedly, a later analysis found an Asian-associated ancestry cluster had fewer N-insertions than the approximately 670-donor mean.

This clone has only a few counts. The antigen remains unidentified. There are 15 residues in the CDR3. V lost 4 bases and J 4 bases, leaving 14 bases between the germline ends. Looked up from germline, CDR1 is SGDLS and CDR2 is YYNGEE. The PCR employed 60 Vbeta primers together with 13 Jbeta primers. Study processing details: Unique TCR beta chains totaled around 86 million in a later count, with roughly 10 million of them shared. Only in-frame clones appear in the TCRdb table, and some are missing; sequencing was by immunoSEQ multiplex PCR. D and trimming come from the DNA, and the V and J calls and clone size come from that table. The sample contains 150,000 to 200,000 clones, 60% to 85% of which appear only once.

Input material: PBMCs. The clonotype was recovered from a woman between 35 and 50 years old in good health and CMV-seronegative. The chain couples TRBV9 to TRBJ2-2; weak D call: TRBD1 (5 bases). The chain's CDR3 is CASSPTRQSTGELFF. The CDR3 DNA reads as TGTGCCAGCAGCCCCACGAGACAGAGCACCGGGGAGCTGTTTTTT. The entire variable domain, with the rest obtained from reference TRBV9 and TRBJ2-2, is as follows: DSGVTQTPKHLITATGQRVTLRCSPRSGDLSVYWYQQSLDQGLQFLIQYYNGEERAKGNILERFSAQQFPDLHSELNLSSLELGDSALYFCASSPTRQSTGELFFGEGSRLTVL.